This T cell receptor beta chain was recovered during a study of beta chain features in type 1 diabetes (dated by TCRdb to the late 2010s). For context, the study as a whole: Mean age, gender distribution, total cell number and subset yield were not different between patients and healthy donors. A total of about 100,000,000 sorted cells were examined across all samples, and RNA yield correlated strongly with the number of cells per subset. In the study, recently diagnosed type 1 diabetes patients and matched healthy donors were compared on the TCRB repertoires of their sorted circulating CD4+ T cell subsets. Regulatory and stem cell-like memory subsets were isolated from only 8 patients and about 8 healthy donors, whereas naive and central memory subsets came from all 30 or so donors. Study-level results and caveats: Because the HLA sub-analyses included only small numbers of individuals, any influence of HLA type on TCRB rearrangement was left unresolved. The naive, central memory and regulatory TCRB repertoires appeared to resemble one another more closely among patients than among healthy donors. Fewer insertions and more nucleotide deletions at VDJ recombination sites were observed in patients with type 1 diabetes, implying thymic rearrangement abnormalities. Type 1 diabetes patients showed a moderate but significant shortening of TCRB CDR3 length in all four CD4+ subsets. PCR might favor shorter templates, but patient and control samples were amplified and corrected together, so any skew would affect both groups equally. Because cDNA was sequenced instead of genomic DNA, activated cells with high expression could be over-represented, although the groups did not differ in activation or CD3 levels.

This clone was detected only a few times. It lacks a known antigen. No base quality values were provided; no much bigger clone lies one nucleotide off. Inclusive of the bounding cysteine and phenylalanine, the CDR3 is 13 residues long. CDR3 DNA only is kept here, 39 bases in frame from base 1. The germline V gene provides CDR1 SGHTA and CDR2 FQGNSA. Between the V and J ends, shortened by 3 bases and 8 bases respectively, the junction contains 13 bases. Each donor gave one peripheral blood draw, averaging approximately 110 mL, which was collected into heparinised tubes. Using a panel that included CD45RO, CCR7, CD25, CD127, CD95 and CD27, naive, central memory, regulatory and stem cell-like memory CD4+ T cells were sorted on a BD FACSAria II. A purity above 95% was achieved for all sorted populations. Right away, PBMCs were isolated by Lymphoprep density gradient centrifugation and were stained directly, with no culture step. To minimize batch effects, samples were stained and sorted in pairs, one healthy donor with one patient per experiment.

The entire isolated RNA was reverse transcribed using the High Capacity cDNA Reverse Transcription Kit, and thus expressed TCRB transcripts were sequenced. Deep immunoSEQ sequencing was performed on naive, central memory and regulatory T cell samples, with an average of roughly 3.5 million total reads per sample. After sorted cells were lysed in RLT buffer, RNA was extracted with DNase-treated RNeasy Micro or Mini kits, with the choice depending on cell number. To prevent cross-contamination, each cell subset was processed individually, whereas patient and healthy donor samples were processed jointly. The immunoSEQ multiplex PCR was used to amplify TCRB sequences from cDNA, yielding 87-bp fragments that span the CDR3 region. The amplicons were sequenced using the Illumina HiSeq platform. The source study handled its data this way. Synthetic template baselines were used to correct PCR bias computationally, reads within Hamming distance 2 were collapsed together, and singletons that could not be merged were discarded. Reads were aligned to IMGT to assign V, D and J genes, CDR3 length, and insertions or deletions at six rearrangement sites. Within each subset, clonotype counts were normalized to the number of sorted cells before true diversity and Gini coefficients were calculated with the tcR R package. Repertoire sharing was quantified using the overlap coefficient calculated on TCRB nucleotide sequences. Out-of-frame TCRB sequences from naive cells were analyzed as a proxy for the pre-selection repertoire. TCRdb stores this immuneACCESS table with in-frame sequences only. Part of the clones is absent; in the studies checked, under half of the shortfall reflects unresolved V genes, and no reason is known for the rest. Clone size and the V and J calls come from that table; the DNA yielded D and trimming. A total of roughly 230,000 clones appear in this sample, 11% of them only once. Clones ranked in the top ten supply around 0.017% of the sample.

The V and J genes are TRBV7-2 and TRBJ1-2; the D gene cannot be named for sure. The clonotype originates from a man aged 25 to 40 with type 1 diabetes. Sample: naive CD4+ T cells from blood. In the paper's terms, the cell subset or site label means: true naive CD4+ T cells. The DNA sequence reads TGTGCCAGCAGCTTTAAGCCCGCGGGCGGCTACACCTTC. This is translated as CASSFKPAGGYTF.